Listed below are T cell receptor beta chains from one sample, sequenced in a study. In TCRdb, the 5' RACE reads were re-called with MiXCR into one record per CDR3 protein. The table has 60,000 to 65,000 distinct CDR3 sequences, under 35% seen once. The sample taken for sequencing was tumor-infiltrating naive CD4+ T cells sorted from the breast tumor. The receptors here all came from a female donor with breast cancer. The CDR3 runs from the conserved cysteine through the conserved F or W. Each record gives: clone size, J gene, D gene, V gene, CDR3 DNA, CDR3 protein. A D gene is named only where the DNA matches it firmly. The listing skips clone size in some rows; elsewhere it reads once, few, many or a size class.

>.|TRBJ2-2|.|TRBV7-9
TGTGCCAGCAGCTTAGCCACCGGGGAGCTGTTTTTT
CASSLATGELFF
>.|TRBJ2-7|.|TRBV28
TGTGCCAGCAGCACCCCGGGACAAGGCCTCGACGAGCAGTACTTC
CASSTPGQGLDEQYF
>few|TRBJ2-7|TRBD1|TRBV5-5
TGTGCCAGCAGCTTGGCGGACAGGATTTCCTACGAGCAGTACTTC
CASSLADRISYEQYF
>.|TRBJ2-1|TRBD1|TRBV5-1
TGCGCCAGCAGCTGGGTGAGGGGACAGGGGGACGATGAGCAGTTCTTC
CASSWVRGQGDDEQFF
>.|TRBJ1-4|.|TRBV28
TGTGCCAGCAGTTTGAATATCGAAAAACTGTTTTTT
CASSLNIEKLFF
>.|TRBJ1-5|.|TRBV6-1
TGTGCCAGCAGGGAGGGGACTGTGAGCAATCAGCCCCAGCATTTT
CASREGTVSNQPQHF
>.|TRBJ2-7|TRBD1|TRBV5-1
TGCGCCAGCAGCGTGGGGACAGACTCCTACGAGCAGTACTTC
CASSVGTDSYEQYF
>.|TRBJ2-2|.|TRBV5-6
TGTGCCAGCAGCCGTCCTAGCGCCACCGGGGAGCTGTTTTTT
CASSRPSATGELFF
>many|TRBJ2-6|TRBD1|TRBV12-3/TRBV12-4
TGTGCCAGCGTCAACACAGGGGGCTCTGGGGCCAACGTCCTGACTTTC
CASVNTGGSGANVLTF
>.|TRBJ2-5|.|TRBV2
TGTGCCAGCAGCCGCCTTACTAGTGAAGAGACCCAGTACTTC
CASSRLTSEETQYF
>.|TRBJ2-1|TRBD2|TRBV30
TGTACCTGGAGCCGACTAGCGGCAGAAAATGAGCAGTTCTTC
CTWSRLAAENEQFF
>few|TRBJ1-1|.|TRBV5-1
TGCGCCAGCAGGGTTGGGTTCATGAACACTGAAGCTTTCTTT
CASRVGFMNTEAFF
>many|TRBJ1-2|.|TRBV5-5
TGTGCCAGCAGCTTGGATGGGGCTAACTATGGCTACACCTTC
CASSLDGANYGYTF
>.|TRBJ2-5|.|TRBV12-3/TRBV12-4
TGTGCCAGCAGTCTCCAGGGGCAAGAGACCCAGTACTTC
CASSLQGQETQYF